The 24 T cell receptor beta chains given below trace back to one sample, sequenced in a study of human thymus T cells (dated by TCRdb to 2020 to 2022). Library preparation employed the immunoSEQ multiplex PCR assay. TCRdb obtained this table from immuneACCESS and retained in-frame rearrangements with V and J assigned. These tables miss some clones; where compared with another copy, unresolved V genes account for less than half of the shortfall, and the remainder is unexplained. Across this sample there are tens of thousands of clones, with approximately 93% seen only once. Roughly 0.13% of the sample lies in the top ten. Input material: blood. These receptors were obtained from a boy under two years old with a congenital heart defect but otherwise immunologically healthy.

The chain links TRBV28 to TRBJ2-5; the D is unclear. The germline V and J ends were trimmed by 3 bases and 2 bases, with 4 bases remaining between them. Germline V gene sequence: CDR1 MDHEN, CDR2 SYDVKM. The CDR3 length is 12 residues. CDR3 amino acids: CASSLGQETQYF. The CDR3 coding sequence is TGTGCCAGCAGTTTGGGGCAAGAGACCCAGTACTTC. The full variable domain, its missing parts supplied by reference TRBV28 and TRBJ2-5, is DVKVTQSSRYLVKRTGEKVFLECVQDMDHENMFWYRQDPGLGLRLIYFSYDVKMKEKGDIPEGYSVSREKKERFSLILESASTNQTSMYLCASSLGQETQYFGPGTRLLVL.

The chain employs TRBV6-5 and TRBJ2-7; 9 bases are a match to TRBD2. The CDR3 runs to 16 residues. The germline V gene has CDR1 MNHEY and CDR2 SVGAGI. V was clipped by 4 bases and J by 0 bases; unmatched bases: 7. The CDR3: CASSLYSGSSSYEQYF. The CDR3 DNA follows: TGTGCCAGCAGTTTATATAGCGGGAGCAGCTCCTACGAGCAGTACTTC.

This clone appeared a single time. The chain links TRBV2 to TRBJ1-5; 7 bases are a match to TRBD1. Germline V gene sequence: CDR1 SNHLY, CDR2 FYNNEI. The CDR3 is made up of 14 amino acids. The ends lost 5 bases at V and 6 bases at J; junction bases unmatched: 7. The CDR3 spells CASSLQGVVQPQHF. CDR3 bases: TGTGCCAGCAGTCTGCAGGGGGTCGTTCAGCCCCAGCATTTT.

This clone was detected only once. The chain joins TRBV9 to TRBJ1-2, with a tentative D call TRBD1 (5 bases). Trimming left V 3 bases short and J 5 bases short, with 11 bases between. This CDR3 is 13 amino acids long. Germline V gene data show CDR1 as SGDLS and CDR2 as YYNGEE. CDR3 region: CASSGRVSYGYTF. The CDR3 region has the DNA TGTGCCAGCAGCGGCAGGGTATCGTATGGCTACACCTTC.

In nucleotides, the CDR3 is TGTGCCAGCAGACCCCGCGCCTCCACAGATACGCAGTATTTT. As protein: CASRPRASTDTQYF. The V and J genes are TRBV28 and TRBJ2-3; D call uncertain. Germline lookup yields CDR1 MDHEN and CDR2 SYDVKM. V lost 6 bases and J 2 bases, leaving 12 bases between the germline ends. CDR3 length equals 14 residues.

This chain joins TRBV10-3 and TRBJ2-1, with 12 bases matching TRBD1. Germline-derived CDR1 and CDR2 are ENHRY and SYGVKD. The V and J ends lost 4 bases and 6 bases, in that order; junction bases with no gene match: 7. There are 16 residues in the CDR3. Here the CDR3 reads CAISARGTGGFNEQFF. The DNA of the CDR3 is TGTGCCATCAGTGCCAGAGGGACAGGGGGCTTCAATGAGCAGTTCTTC.

The rearrangement links TRBV10-3 to TRBJ2-5; 8 bases are shared with TRBD1. The CDR3 runs 13 residues. The germline V gene has CDR1 ENHRY and CDR2 SYGVKD. The ends lost 10 bases at V and 3 bases at J; junction bases unmatched: 7. CDR3 protein: CATQQGGEETQYF. CDR3 bases: TGTGCCACCCAACAGGGGGGCGAAGAGACCCAGTACTTC.

V and J are TRBV6-1 and TRBJ2-3, with TRBD1 identical over 7 bases. V dropped 7 bases and J dropped 1; count of bases not matched to a gene: 2. This CDR3 contains 13 residues. Germline CDR1 reads MNHNS; CDR2 reads SASEGT. The CDR3 DNA reads as TGTGCCAGCACAGGACAGGGCACAGATACGCAGTATTTT. It encodes CASTGQGTDTQYF.

The V and J genes are TRBV4-3 and TRBJ2-7; 10 bases match TRBD1. This CDR3 comprises 14 residues. Trimming removed 4 bases from V and 4 bases from J; junction bases left unmatched: 4. Germline lookup yields CDR1 LGHNA and CDR2 YSLEER. The CDR3 region has the DNA TGCGCCAGCAGCCTTGGACAGGGGGGGTACGAGCAGTACTTC. Encoded protein: CASSLGQGGYEQYF.

The rearrangement uses TRBV5-1 and TRBJ1-3, with 8 bases identical to TRBD1. Trimming removed 0 bases from V and 2 bases from J; junction bases left unmatched: 1. The CDR3 has 15 amino acids. Germline V gene data show CDR1 as SGHRS and CDR2 as YFSETQ. CDR3: CASSLGRGPGNTIYF. The CDR3 DNA reads as TGCGCCAGCAGCTTGGGCAGGGGGCCTGGAAACACCATATATTTT.

V usage is TRBV18 and J usage is TRBJ1-2; D not certain. This CDR3 region has 13 residues. The germline CDR1 and CDR2 sequences are KGHSH and LQKENI. Trimming shortened V by 1 base and J by 2 bases, and 5 bases separated the two germline ends. Written as DNA, the CDR3 is TGTGCCAGCTCACCACTTGACAACTATGGCTACACCTTC. Its translation: CASSPLDNYGYTF. The whole variable domain, filled in from reference TRBV18 and TRBJ1-2, reads NAGVMQNPRHLVRRRGQEARLRCSPMKGHSHVYWYRQLPEEGLKFMVYLQKENIIDESGMPKERFSAEFPKEGPSILRIQQVVRGDSAAYFCASSPLDNYGYTFGSGTRLTVV.

This rearrangement joins TRBV10-3 to TRBJ2-5; 9 bases align to TRBD1. Germline assignment: CDR1 ENHRY and CDR2 SYGVKD. The CDR3 runs to 13 residues. Trimming at V came to 4 bases and at J to 5 bases, leaving 2 bases not matched to a gene. CDR3 region: CAISVGQGETQYF. DNA for the CDR3: TGTGCCATCAGTGTCGGACAGGGGGAGACCCAGTACTTC.

This clone was detected only once. The CDR3: CASRGPGAVGNQPQHF. For the CDR3, the DNA is TGTGCCAGCAGGGGGCCGGGGGCAGTGGGCAATCAGCCCCAGCATTTT. The chain has TRBV6-6 and TRBJ1-5; possible D gene TRBD1, 6 bases. The germline V gene has CDR1 MNHNY and CDR2 SVGAGI (reference sequence). The CDR3 totals 16 residues. Trimming removed 6 bases at V and 2 bases at J, with 17 bases between.

The CDR3 region is CASSFRTGPGRNTIYF. CDR3 in DNA: TGCGCCAGCAGCTTCCGGACAGGGCCGGGGAGGAACACCATATATTTT. The chain employs TRBV5-1 and TRBJ1-3; 8 nucleotides match TRBD1. The germline CDR1 and CDR2 sequences are SGHRS and YFSETQ. This CDR3 spans 16 amino acids. J gave up 7 bases and V 2 bases, and 11 bases lay outside the gene matches.

The V call is TRBV1, the J call TRBJ1-2; TRBD1 reflects the table's D call only, with no check against the DNA. TRBV1 is flagged as a pseudogene. The CDR3 spans 14 residues. In nucleotides, the CDR3 is TGCACCAGCAGCCGGGCCGCAACTCCTTATGGCTACACCTTC. This sequence encodes CTSSRAATPYGYTF.

The chain couples TRBV14 to TRBJ1-1; TRBD1 aligns across 7 bases. The length of the CDR3 is 14 residues. Per germline, CDR1 SGHDN and CDR2 FVKESK. After removal of 4 bases from V and 1 base from J, the junction contained 3 bases not matched to a gene. CDR3 in DNA: TGTGCCAGCAGCCCGACAGGGCCGAACACTGAAGCTTTCTTT. Amino acids: CASSPTGPNTEAFF.

The chain carries TRBV5-6 and TRBJ2-7, with D uncertain. This CDR3 comprises 13 residues. The germline V gene encodes CDR1 SGHDT and CDR2 YYEEEE. The V and J ends lost 4 bases and 2 bases respectively, with 10 bases between them. CDR3 in DNA: TGTGCCAGCAGCCTAACCTCCCCCTACGAGCAGTACTTC. Translation gives CASSLTSPYEQYF.

This chain uses TRBV30 with TRBJ1-4, with no clear D. V shed 5 bases and J shed 7 bases, with 8 bases lying between them. Germline V gene sequence: CDR1 GTSNPN, CDR2 SVGIG (reference sequence). The CDR3 has 11 residues. CDR3 in DNA: TGTGCCTGGGATGTTAGTGAAAAACTGTTTTTT. This sequence encodes CAWDVSEKLFF.

This chain joins TRBV28 and TRBJ1-1; D gene unclear. CDR1 and CDR2 from the germline V gene are MDHEN and SYDVKM. This CDR3 is built from 16 residues. V lost 2 bases to trimming and J lost 0 bases, with 13 bases between them. CDR3 sequence: CASSLDDTLMNTEAFF. CDR3 DNA sequence: TGTGCCAGCAGTTTAGATGACACACTCATGAACACTGAAGCTTTCTTT.

This chain joins TRBV9 and TRBJ2-1; maybe TRBD2 (7 bases). The CDR3 extends over 15 amino acids. The germline V gene has CDR1 SGDLS and CDR2 YYNGEE. V was shortened by 6 bases and J by 7 bases, with 20 bases between the two germline ends. The CDR3 loop is CASNLGGGAGNEQFF. In nucleotides, the CDR3 is TGTGCCAGCAACCTCGGTGGGGGGGCTGGGAATGAGCAGTTCTTC.

The chain is built from TRBV5-1 and TRBJ1-3; D is perhaps TRBD1 (6 bases). Germline V lookup: CDR1 SGHRS, CDR2 YFSETQ. This CDR3 has 16 residues. V lost 4 bases, J lost 4 bases, and 18 bases lay in between. This CDR3 reads CASSVSPGAGGNTIYF. The CDR3 nucleotides are TGCGCCAGCAGCGTTTCCCCAGGGGCCGGAGGAAACACCATATATTTT.

The genes are TRBV28 and TRBJ1-5, with D maybe TRBD1 (6 bases). The length of the CDR3 is 13 residues. The V gene's germline CDR1 is MDHEN and CDR2 SYDVKM. The ends were cut back, 6 bases at V and 11 bases at J, with 17 bases in the middle. The CDR3 nucleotides read TGTGCCAGCAGGGATCCCCGGGGGCTATCCCAGCATTTT. Translating gives CASRDPRGLSQHF.

This chain connects TRBV9 to TRBJ2-3; D possibly matches TRBD1 or TRBD2 (6 bases each). Deletions cut 1 base from V and 6 bases from J, with 12 bases between. The CDR3 covers 14 residues. Germline V gives CDR1 SGDLS, CDR2 YYNGEE. As DNA, the CDR3 is TGTGCCAGCAGCGTATCCGGGGGCGCGGATACGCAGTATTTT. Translated, it gives CASSVSGGADTQYF.

The chain carries TRBV5-4 and TRBJ2-7; possible D gene TRBD2, 6 bases. V lost 2 bases and J lost 6, with 12 bases in between. Looked up from germline, CDR1 is SGHNT and CDR2 is YYREEE (reference sequence). There are 13 residues in the CDR3. CDR3 amino acids: CASSFTSRGEQYF. CDR3 DNA: TGTGCCAGCAGCTTTACTAGCCGGGGCGAGCAGTACTTC.